This T cell receptor beta chain was identified during a study of follicular helper T cells after annual influenza vaccination. General study findings and limits: Recurrent ICOS+CD38+ cTfh clonotypes included tetramer and AIM influenza-specific ones. ICOS+CD38+ cTfh clonality tracked population frequency, and its change tracked circulating plasmablast change.

This clone was picked up one time. Its antigen remains unidentified. Time point specified: 2015-2016 season, 7 days after influenza vaccination. The protocol was immunoSEQ multiplex PCR, while the TCRdb copy is restricted to in-frame clones and leaves out a portion. Of 800 or so clones in the sample, about 70% were seen once. The receptor's source is an adult who received the influenza vaccine. Source: CXCR5+ CD38+ circulating T follicular helper cells from blood, taken 7 days after influenza vaccination. Subset noted: circulating Tfh, non-naive CD4+CXCR5+PD-1+ (ICOS+CD38+ or ICOS-CD38-).

This CDR3 is CASGDRVIYSNQPQHF. Here the CDR3 DNA reads TGTGCCAGTGGGGACAGGGTAATATATAGCAATCAGCCCCAGCATTTT. This chain uses TRBV19 with TRBJ1-5; 9 bases are a match to TRBD1. Germline assignment: CDR1 LNHDA and CDR2 SQIVND (reference sequence). The CDR3 contains 16 residues. The J segment lost 0 bases and the V segment lost 8 bases, leaving 8 bases of the junction unmatched.